This TCR beta chain was profiled in a study of T cell changes during pregnancy in multiple sclerosis. Some clones are missing from TCRdb's copy, which holds only in-frame ones; the method was immunoSEQ multiplex PCR. This table holds under 70,000 clones, approximately 90% found once. The clonotype originates from a female donor with multiple sclerosis, enrolled in a pregnancy study. Sequences were derived from CD4+ T cells from peripheral blood mononuclear cells, sampled in the first trimester of pregnancy.

In nucleotides, the CDR3 is TGTGCCAACCCTTTGAAGGCTCCTAGACCCCTCCACTTT. Residues: CANPLKAPRPLHF. V gene TRBV6-1 combines with J gene TRBJ1-6, with unresolved D. The CDR3 length is 13 residues. V lost 10 bases, J lost 12 bases, and 19 bases lay in between. The germline gives CDR1 MNHNS, CDR2 SASEGT.